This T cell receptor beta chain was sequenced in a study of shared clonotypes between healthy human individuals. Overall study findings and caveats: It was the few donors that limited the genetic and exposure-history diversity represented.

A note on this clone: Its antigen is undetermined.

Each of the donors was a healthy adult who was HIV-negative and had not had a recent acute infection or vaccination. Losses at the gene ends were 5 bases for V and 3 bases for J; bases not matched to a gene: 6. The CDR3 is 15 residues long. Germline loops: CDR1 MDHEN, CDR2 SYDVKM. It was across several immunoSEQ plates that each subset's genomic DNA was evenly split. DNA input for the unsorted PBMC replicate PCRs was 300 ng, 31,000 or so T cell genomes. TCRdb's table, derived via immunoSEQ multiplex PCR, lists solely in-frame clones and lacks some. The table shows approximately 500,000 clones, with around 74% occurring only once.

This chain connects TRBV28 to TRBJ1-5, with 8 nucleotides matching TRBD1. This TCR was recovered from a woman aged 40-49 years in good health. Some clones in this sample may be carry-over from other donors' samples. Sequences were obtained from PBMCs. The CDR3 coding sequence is TGTGCCAGCAGTCCCTCGACAGGGGCCAATCAGCCCCAGCATTTT. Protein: CASSPSTGANQPQHF.